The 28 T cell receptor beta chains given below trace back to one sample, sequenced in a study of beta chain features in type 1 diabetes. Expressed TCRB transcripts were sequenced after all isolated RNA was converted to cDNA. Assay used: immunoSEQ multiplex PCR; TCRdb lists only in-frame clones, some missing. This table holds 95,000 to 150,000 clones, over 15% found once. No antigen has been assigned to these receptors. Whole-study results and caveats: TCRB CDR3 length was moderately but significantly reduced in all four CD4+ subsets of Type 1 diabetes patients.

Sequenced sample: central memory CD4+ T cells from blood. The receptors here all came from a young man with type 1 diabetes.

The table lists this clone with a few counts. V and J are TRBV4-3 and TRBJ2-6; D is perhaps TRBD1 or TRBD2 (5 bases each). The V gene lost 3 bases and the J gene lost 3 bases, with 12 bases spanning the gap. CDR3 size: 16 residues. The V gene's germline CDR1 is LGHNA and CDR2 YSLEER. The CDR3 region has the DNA TGCGCCAGCAGCCAGGCCAGGGACGGTGGGGCCAACGTCCTGACTTTC. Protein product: CASSQARDGGANVLTF.

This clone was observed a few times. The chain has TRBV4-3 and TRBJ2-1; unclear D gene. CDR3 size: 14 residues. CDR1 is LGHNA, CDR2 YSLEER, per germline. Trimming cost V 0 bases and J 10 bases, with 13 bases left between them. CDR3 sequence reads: CASSQDKKWVEQFF. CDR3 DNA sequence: TGCGCCAGCAGCCAAGATAAAAAGTGGGTCGAGCAGTTCTTC.

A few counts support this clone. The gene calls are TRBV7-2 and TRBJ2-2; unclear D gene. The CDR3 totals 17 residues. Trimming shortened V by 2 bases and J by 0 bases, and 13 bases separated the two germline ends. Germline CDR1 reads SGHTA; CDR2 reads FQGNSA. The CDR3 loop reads CASSLRADVTNTGELFF. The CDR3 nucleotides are TGTGCCAGCAGCTTAAGGGCAGACGTAACGAACACCGGGGAGCTGTTTTTT.

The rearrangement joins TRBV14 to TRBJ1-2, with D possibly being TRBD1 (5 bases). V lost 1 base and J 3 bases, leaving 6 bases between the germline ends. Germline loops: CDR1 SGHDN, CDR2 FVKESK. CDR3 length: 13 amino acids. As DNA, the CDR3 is TGTGCCAGCAGCCAAGGGGACCACTATGGCTACACCTTC. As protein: CASSQGDHYGYTF.

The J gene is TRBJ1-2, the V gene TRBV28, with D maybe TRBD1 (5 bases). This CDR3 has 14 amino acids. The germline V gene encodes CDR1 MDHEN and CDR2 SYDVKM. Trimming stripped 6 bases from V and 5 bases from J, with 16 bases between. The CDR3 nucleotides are TGTGCCAGCAGCAACAGGAAGGCACGTTATGGCTACACCTTC. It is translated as CASSNRKARYGYTF.

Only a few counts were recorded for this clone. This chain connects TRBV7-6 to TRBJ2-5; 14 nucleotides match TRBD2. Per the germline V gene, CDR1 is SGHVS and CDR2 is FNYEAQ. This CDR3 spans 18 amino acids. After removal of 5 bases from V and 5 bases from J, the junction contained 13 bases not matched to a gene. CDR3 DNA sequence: TGTGCCAGCAGCCTGGGACTAGCGGGGGCCTCTTCCAGGGAGACCCAGTACTTC. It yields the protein CASSLGLAGASSRETQYF.

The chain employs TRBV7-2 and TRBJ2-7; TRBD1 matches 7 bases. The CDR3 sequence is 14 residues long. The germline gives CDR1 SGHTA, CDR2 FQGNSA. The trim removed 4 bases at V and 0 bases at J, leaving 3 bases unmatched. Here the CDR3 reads CASSSRQGSYEQYF. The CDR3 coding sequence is TGTGCCAGCAGCTCGAGACAGGGCTCCTACGAGCAGTACTTC. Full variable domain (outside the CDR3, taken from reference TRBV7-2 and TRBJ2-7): GAGVSQSPSNKVTEKGKDVELRCDPISGHTALYWYRQSLGQGLEFLIYFQGNSAPDKSGLPSDRFSAERTGGSVSTLTIQRTQQEDSAVYLCASSSRQGSYEQYFGPGTRLTVT.

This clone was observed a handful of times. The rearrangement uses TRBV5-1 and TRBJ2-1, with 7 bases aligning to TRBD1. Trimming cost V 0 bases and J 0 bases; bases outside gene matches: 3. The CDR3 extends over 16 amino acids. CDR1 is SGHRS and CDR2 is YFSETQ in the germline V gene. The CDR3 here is CASSLEGTDSYNEQFF. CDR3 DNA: TGCGCCAGCAGCTTGGAAGGGACAGACTCCTACAATGAGCAGTTCTTC.

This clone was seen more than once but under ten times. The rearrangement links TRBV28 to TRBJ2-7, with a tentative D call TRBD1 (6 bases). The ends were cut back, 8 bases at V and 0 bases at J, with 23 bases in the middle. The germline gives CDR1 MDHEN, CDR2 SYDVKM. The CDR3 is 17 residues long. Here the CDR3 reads CASYTVGAPRTSYEQYF. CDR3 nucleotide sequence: TGTGCCAGCTATACGGTGGGGGCTCCCCGAACCTCCTACGAGCAGTACTTC.

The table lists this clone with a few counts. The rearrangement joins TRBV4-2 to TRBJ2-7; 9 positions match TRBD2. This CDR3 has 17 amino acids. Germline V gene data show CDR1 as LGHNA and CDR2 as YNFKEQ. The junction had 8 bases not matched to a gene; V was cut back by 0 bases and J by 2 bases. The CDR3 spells CASSQDLASGGTYEQYF. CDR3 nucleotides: TGTGCCAGCAGCCAAGATCTGGCAAGCGGGGGGACCTACGAGCAGTACTTC.

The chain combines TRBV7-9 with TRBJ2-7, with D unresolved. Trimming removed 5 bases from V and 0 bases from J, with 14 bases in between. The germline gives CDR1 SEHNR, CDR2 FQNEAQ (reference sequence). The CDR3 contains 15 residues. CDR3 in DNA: TGTGCCAGCAGCAGAGGAGTGCCACCCTCCTACGAGCAGTACTTC. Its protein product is CASSRGVPPSYEQYF.

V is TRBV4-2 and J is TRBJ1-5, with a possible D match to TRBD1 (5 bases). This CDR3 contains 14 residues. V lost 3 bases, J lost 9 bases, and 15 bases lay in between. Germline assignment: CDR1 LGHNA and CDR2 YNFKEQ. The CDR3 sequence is CASSQGRDQGPQHF. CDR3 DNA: TGTGCCAGCAGCCAGGGCAGGGACCAAGGGCCCCAGCATTTT.

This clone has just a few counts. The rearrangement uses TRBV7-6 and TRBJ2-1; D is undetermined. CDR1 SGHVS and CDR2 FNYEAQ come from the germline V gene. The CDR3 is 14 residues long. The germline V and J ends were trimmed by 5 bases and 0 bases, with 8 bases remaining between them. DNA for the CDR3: TGTGCCAGCAGCCCCAGGAACTCCTACAATGAGCAGTTCTTC. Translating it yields CASSPRNSYNEQFF. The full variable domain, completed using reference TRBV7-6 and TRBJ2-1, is GAGVSQSPRYKVTKRGQDVALRCDPISGHVSLYWYRQALGQGPEFLTYFNYEAQQDKSGLPNDRFSAERPEGSISTLTIQRTEQRDSAMYRCASSPRNSYNEQFFGPGTRLTVL.

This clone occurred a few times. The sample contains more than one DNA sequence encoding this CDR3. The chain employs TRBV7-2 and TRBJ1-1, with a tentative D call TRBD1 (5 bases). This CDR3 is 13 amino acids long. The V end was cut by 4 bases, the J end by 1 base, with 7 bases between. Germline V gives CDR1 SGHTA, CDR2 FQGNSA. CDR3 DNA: TGTGCCAGCAGCTCCGGACAGAACACTGAAGCTTTCTTT. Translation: CASSSGQNTEAFF.

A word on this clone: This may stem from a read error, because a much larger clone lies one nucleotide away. This chain's CDR3 is CASSLGVSTDTQYF. The DNA for the CDR3 is TGTGCCAGCAGCTTAGGTGTAAGCACAGATACGCAGTATTTT. The V gene is TRBV7-3, the J gene TRBJ2-3; D ambiguous. CDR1 and CDR2 (germline): SGHTA, FQGTGA. The CDR3 runs to 14 residues. Trimming stripped 2 bases from V and 0 bases from J, with 6 bases between.

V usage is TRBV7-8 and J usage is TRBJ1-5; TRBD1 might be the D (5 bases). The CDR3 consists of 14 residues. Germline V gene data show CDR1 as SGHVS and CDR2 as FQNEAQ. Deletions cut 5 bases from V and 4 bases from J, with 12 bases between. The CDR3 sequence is CASSRGAENQPQHF. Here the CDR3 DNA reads TGTGCCAGCAGCCGAGGGGCAGAGAATCAGCCCCAGCATTTT.

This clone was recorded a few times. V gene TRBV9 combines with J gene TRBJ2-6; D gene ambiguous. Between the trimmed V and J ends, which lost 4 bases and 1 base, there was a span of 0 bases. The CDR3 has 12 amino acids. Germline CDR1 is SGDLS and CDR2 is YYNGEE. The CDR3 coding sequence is TGTGCCAGCAGCTCTGGGGCCAACGTCCTGACTTTC. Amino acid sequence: CASSSGANVLTF.

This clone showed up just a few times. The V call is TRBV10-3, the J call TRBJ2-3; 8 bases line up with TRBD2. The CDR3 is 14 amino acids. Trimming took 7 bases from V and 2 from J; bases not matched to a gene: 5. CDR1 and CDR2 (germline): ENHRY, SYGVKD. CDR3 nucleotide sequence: TGTGCCATCAACCATAGCGGGGACACAGATACGCAGTATTTT. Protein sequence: CAINHSGDTDTQYF.

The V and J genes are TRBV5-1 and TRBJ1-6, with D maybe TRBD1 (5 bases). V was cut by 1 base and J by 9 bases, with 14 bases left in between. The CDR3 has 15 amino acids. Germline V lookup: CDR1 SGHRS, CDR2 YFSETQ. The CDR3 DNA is TGCGCCAGCAGCTTGATACCGGGACCATCTTCACCCCTCCACTTT. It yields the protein CASSLIPGPSSPLHF.

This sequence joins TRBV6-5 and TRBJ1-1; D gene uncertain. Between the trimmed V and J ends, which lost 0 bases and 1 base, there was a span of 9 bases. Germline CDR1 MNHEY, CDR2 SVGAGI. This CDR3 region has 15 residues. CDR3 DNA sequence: TGTGCCAGCAGTTACTCGGACGTGGAGAACACTGAAGCTTTCTTT. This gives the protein CASSYSDVENTEAFF.

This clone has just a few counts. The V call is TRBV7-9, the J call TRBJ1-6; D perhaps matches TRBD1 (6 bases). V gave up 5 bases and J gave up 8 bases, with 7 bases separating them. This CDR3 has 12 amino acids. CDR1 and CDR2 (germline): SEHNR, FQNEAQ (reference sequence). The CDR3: CASSRQDSPLHF. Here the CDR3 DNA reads TGTGCCAGCAGCCGACAGGATTCACCCCTCCACTTT.

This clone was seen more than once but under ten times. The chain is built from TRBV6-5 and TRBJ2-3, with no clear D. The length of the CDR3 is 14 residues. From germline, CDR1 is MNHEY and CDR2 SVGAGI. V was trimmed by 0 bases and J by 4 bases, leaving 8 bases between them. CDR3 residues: CASSYSKSADTQYF. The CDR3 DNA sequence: TGTGCCAGCAGTTACTCGAAGAGCGCAGATACGCAGTATTTT.

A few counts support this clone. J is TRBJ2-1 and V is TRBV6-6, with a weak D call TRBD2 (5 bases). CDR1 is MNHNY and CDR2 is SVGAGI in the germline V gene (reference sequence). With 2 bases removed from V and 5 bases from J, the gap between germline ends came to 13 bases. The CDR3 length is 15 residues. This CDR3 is CASSYIEARDNEQFF. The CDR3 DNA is TGTGCCAGCAGTTACATTGAGGCGAGGGACAATGAGCAGTTCTTC.

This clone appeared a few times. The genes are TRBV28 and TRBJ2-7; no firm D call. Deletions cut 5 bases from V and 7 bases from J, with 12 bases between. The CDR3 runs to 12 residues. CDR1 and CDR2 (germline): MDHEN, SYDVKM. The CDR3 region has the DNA TGTGCCAGCAGTCCCCCCGTCAGGGAGCAGTACTTC. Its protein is CASSPPVREQYF.

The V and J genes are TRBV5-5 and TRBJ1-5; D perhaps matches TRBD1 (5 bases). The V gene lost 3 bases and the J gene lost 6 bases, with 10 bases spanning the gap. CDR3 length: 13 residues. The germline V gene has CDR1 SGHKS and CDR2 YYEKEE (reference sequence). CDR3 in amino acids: CASSSAQGQPQHF. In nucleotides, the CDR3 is TGTGCCAGCAGCTCTGCTCAGGGTCAGCCCCAGCATTTT.

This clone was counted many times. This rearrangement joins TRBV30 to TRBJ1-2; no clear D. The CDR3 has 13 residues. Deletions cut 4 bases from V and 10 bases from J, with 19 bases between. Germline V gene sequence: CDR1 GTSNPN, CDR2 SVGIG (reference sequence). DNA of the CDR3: TGTGCCTGGACCACATGGGCTCGAGTTGACTACACCTTC. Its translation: CAWTTWARVDYTF.

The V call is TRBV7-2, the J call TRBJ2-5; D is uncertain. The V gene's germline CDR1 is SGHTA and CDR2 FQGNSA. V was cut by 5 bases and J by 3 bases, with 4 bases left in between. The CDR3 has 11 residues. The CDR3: CASSREETQYF. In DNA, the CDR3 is TGTGCCAGCAGCCGTGAAGAGACCCAGTACTTC.

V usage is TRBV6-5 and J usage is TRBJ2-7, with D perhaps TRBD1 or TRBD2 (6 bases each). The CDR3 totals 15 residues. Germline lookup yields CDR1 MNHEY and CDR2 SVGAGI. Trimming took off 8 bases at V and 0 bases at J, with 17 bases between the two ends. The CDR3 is CASRLGGGTSYEQYF. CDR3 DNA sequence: TGTGCCAGCCGCCTGGGGGGCGGGACCTCCTACGAGCAGTACTTC.